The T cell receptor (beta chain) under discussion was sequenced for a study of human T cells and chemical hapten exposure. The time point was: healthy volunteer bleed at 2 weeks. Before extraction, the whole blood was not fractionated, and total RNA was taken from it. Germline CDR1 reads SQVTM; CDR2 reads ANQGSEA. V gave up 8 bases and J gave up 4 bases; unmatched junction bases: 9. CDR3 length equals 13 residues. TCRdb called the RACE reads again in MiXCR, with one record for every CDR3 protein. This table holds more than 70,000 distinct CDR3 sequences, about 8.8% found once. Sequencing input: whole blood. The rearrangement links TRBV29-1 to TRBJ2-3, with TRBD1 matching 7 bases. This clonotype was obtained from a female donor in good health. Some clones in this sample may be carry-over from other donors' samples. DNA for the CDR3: TGCAGCATACAGGGGTTCCAGGCAGATACGCAGTATTTT. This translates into CSIQGFQADTQYF.